This T cell receptor beta chain is drawn from a study of blood T cells in healthy people across ages. RNA extraction gave at least 5.5 micrograms of total RNA per sample. Study-wide results and limits: Roughly linearly, TCR beta diversity per million T cells fell as age increased.

Germline V gives CDR1 MNHEY, CDR2 SMNVEV (reference sequence). CDR3 length equals 14 residues. Trimming pared 6 bases from V and 1 base from J, leaving 11 bases between. With a J-beta primer mix and a sample-barcoded 5' primer, a second PCR ran roughly 7 to 11 cycles. Carrying 12 random nucleotides, a template-switch adaptor labeled each individual cDNA molecule. Per-sample output comprised a minimum of 2.5 million paired-end reads containing CDR3. MiXCR, run by TCRdb on the 5' RACE reads, gives a single entry per CDR3 protein. The data show about 940,000 distinct CDR3 sequences, with approximately 49% seen just once and under 15% held by the top ten. This clonotype was seen a handful of times. Its antigen remains unknown.

The sequence was collected from a man aged 25-40 years in good health. The rearrangement uses TRBV27 and TRBJ2-3, with D possibly being TRBD2 (5 bases). Sequences were obtained from blood. Here the CDR3 DNA reads TGTGCCAGCAGCTACACTAGGCGCACAGATACGCAGTATTTT. As protein: CASSYTRRTDTQYF.